This T cell receptor (beta chain) was sequenced for a study of tumor-infiltrating lymphocytes in primary liver carcinoma. Study results and limitations: Against blood, tumors held a significantly higher top-250-clone fraction (p = 0.039). Tumor-adjacent and tumor-blood pairs displayed less overlap than did pairs of tumor regions.

It was from about 19-30 mg of unsorted bulk tissue that RNA and DNA were co-extracted. Patients underwent surgical resection for primary liver carcinoma. Production of TCR beta cDNA used around 500 ng total RNA together with a constant-region primer. Investigators got TCR beta libraries out of three nested multiplex PCR rounds, done with slightly modified ARM-PCR. The study ran its first two PCR rounds for around 9 cycles each, using TRBV1-TRBV30 forward primers and a C-beta reverse primer. TCRdb recomputed calls from the multiplex PCR reads with MiXCR, one row per CDR3 protein. The data hold roughly 91,000 distinct CDR3 sequences, with around three quarters observed a single time. The CDR3 sequence is 15 residues long. CDR1 is SGHAT and CDR2 is FQDESV in the germline V gene (reference sequence). V dropped 5 bases and J dropped 5 bases, with 16 bases sitting between them. Regarding this clonotype: Its antigen is unknown.

Sequencing input: liver tumor tissue from sampling region 5. The sample's subset: tumor region T5, tumor centre. The chain is built from TRBV11-1 and TRBJ2-1, with D tentatively TRBD1 or TRBD2 (5 bases each). The TCR sequence derives from a woman aged 55-70 years with primary liver carcinoma and hepatitis B virus infection. CDR3 nucleotides: TGTGCCAGCAGCACGGGGCTTAGGTCCCACAATGAGCAGTTCTTC. Translating it yields CASSTGLRSHNEQFF.